The 18 T cell receptor beta chains below come from one sample, sequenced in a study of blood T cell repertoires in COVID-19. Some clones are missing from TCRdb's copy, which holds only in-frame ones; the method was immunoSEQ multiplex PCR. The profile shows 7,500 to 9,000 clones, around 80% of them singletons. Sample: peripheral blood. The receptors were gathered from a human donor in a cohort sampled during active COVID-19.

The chain employs TRBV5-6 and TRBJ1-4; D remains unclear. The V end lost 6 bases, the J end lost 12 bases, and 21 bases lay between the germline ends. The CDR3 has 14 residues. The germline V gene encodes CDR1 SGHDT and CDR2 YYEEEE. The DNA of the CDR3 is TGTGCCAGCAACTCCGGCCCGCGGGTATCAGAACTGTTTTTT. Its translation: CASNSGPRVSELFF. The full variable domain, completed using reference TRBV5-6 and TRBJ1-4, is DAGVTQSPTHLIKTRGQQVTLRCSPKSGHDTVSWYQQALGQGPQFIFQYYEEEERQRGNFPDRFSGHQFPNYSSELNVNALLLGDSALYLCASNSGPRVSELFFGSGTQLSVL.

The chain links TRBV9 to TRBJ2-7, with a tentative D call TRBD1 (5 bases). The CDR3 is 12 residues long. In germline, CDR1 is SGDLS, CDR2 YYNGEE. V was shortened by 0 bases and J by 6 bases, with 7 bases between the two germline ends. The CDR3 sequence: CASSVERGEQYF. CDR3 nucleotides: TGTGCCAGCAGCGTAGAAAGGGGCGAGCAGTACTTC.

The chain links TRBV6-1 to TRBJ2-2; TRBD1 agrees at 7 bases. The CDR3 totals 15 residues. CDR1 and CDR2 (germline): MNHNS, SASEGT. Trimming took 0 bases from V and 6 from J; bases not matched to a gene: 4. This chain's CDR3 is CASSEAQGESGELFF. The CDR3 DNA is TGTGCCAGCAGTGAAGCCCAGGGGGAATCCGGGGAGCTGTTTTTT.

This clone was seen a handful of times. The chain recombines TRBV6-6 with TRBJ1-1, with D possibly TRBD1 on 6 matching bases. Trimming stripped 6 bases from V and 4 bases from J, with 6 bases between. The germline V gene has CDR1 MNHNY and CDR2 SVGAGI (reference sequence). The CDR3 is 11 residues long. CDR3 DNA: TGTGCCAGCAGACAGGGCACTGAAGCTTTCTTT. It is translated as CASRQGTEAFF.

The chain links TRBV29-1 to TRBJ1-3; D call uncertain. Germline CDR1 SQVTM, CDR2 ANQGSEA. There are 13 residues in the CDR3. Trimming removed 3 bases from V and 0 bases from J, with 6 bases in between. Here the CDR3 DNA reads TGCAGCGTTGAGGGCACCTCTGGAAACACCATATATTTT. Residues: CSVEGTSGNTIYF.

The V and J genes are TRBV18 and TRBJ2-1; maybe TRBD2 (5 bases). The CDR3 sequence is 16 residues long. The V end was cut by 3 bases, the J end by 9 bases, with 21 bases between. Germline V gene sequence: CDR1 KGHSH, CDR2 LQKENI. CDR3 in amino acids: CASSPVRTAGSFEQFF. The CDR3 DNA reads as TGTGCCAGCTCACCTGTCCGGACGGCGGGTTCTTTTGAGCAGTTCTTC.

This clone was counted a few times. The chain joins TRBV29-1 to TRBJ2-7; D might be TRBD1 (6 bases). This CDR3 is built from 14 residues. Trimming shortened V by 3 bases and J by 10 bases, and 22 bases separated the two germline ends. CDR1 SQVTM and CDR2 ANQGSEA come from the germline V gene. In nucleotides, the CDR3 is TGCAGCGTTGAGGGGGATAGACAGGCTTCAGTTCAGTACTTC. It is translated as CSVEGDRQASVQYF.

The V call is TRBV18, the J call TRBJ1-5, with no clear D. V gave up 2 bases and J gave up 5 bases, with 7 bases separating them. Germline V gene sequence: CDR1 KGHSH, CDR2 LQKENI. This CDR3 spans 13 amino acids. The CDR3 sequence: CASSPREDQPQHF. The DNA for the CDR3 is TGTGCCAGCTCACCAAGAGAAGATCAGCCCCAGCATTTT.

This rearrangement joins TRBV24-1 to TRBJ1-4; D is unclear. The V end was cut by 2 bases, the J end by 14 bases, with 8 bases between. Germline CDR1 is KGHDR and CDR2 is SFDVKD. There are 11 residues in the CDR3. Here the CDR3 DNA reads TGTGCCACCAGTGATTCGTGGAGGCTGTTTTTT. It specifies CATSDSWRLFF.

This clone is a singleton in its sample. J is TRBJ1-6 and V is TRBV10-2; 9 positions agree with TRBD1. Per the germline V gene, CDR1 is WSHSY and CDR2 is SAAADI. V gave up 7 bases and J gave up 8 bases; unmatched junction bases: 9. There are 15 residues in the CDR3. CDR3 loop: CASMGGTGMDSPLHF. In DNA, the CDR3 is TGCGCCAGCATGGGGGGGACAGGGATGGATTCACCCCTCCACTTT.

CDR3 nucleotide sequence: TGTGCCAGCAGCTTGGCAGGGGTCGGCACTGAAGCTTTCTTT. Its protein product is CASSLAGVGTEAFF. The V gene is TRBV5-8, the J gene TRBJ1-1, with a tentative D call TRBD1 (6 bases). CDR1 is SGHTS and CDR2 is YDEGEE in the germline V gene. This CDR3 region has 14 residues. V was shortened by 0 bases and J by 4 bases, with 10 bases between the two germline ends.

This clone was detected once. V usage is TRBV6-5 and J usage is TRBJ1-1; D gene uncertain. Germline lookup yields CDR1 MNHEY and CDR2 SVGAGI. The CDR3 runs to 14 residues. Trimming removed 6 bases at V and 4 bases at J, with 15 bases between. This CDR3 reads CASRDGRRGTEAFF. The DNA for the CDR3 is TGTGCCAGCAGAGACGGACGACGGGGCACTGAAGCTTTCTTT.

This chain joins TRBV5-6 and TRBJ1-1; weak D call: TRBD1 (5 bases). V lost 2 bases, J lost 1 base, and 6 bases lay in between. The CDR3 is 13 amino acids. Germline loops: CDR1 SGHDT, CDR2 YYEEEE. This CDR3 reads CASSFQGNTEAFF. CDR3 nucleotide sequence: TGTGCCAGCAGCTTTCAGGGGAACACTGAAGCTTTCTTT.

V usage is TRBV7-2 and J usage is TRBJ1-2; 9 nucleotides agree with TRBD1. Trimming took 5 bases from V and 6 from J; bases not matched to a gene: 4. From germline, CDR1 is SGHTA and CDR2 FQGNSA. The length of the CDR3 is 13 residues. The CDR3 is CASSRTGGNGYTF. The CDR3 DNA reads TGTGCCAGCAGCCGCACAGGGGGCAATGGCTACACCTTC.

This clone was seen a single time. The chain employs TRBV4-1 and TRBJ2-5; TRBD2 is a possible D gene (6 bases). Between the trimmed V and J ends, which lost 0 bases and 5 bases, there was a span of 16 bases. The length of the CDR3 is 16 residues. Per the germline V gene, CDR1 is MGHRA and CDR2 is YSYEKL. CDR3 loop: CASSQDRRPGGETQYF. CDR3 nucleotides: TGCGCCAGCAGCCAAGATCGTAGGCCTGGAGGGGAGACCCAGTACTTC.

The chain is built from TRBV24-1 and TRBJ2-3; weak D call: TRBD2 (6 bases). V was clipped by 6 bases and J by 0 bases, with 12 bases between them. The CDR3 is 15 amino acids. The germline CDR1 and CDR2 sequences are KGHDR and SFDVKD. CDR3 amino acids: CATSTFGTSTDTQYF. In DNA form, the CDR3 reads TGTGCCACCAGTACCTTTGGGACTAGCACAGATACGCAGTATTTT.

This clone was seen more than once but under ten times. The chain employs TRBV6-5 and TRBJ2-2; 10 bases agree with TRBD2. CDR1 and CDR2 (germline): MNHEY, SVGAGI. Trimming removed 2 bases from V and 7 bases from J; junction bases left unmatched: 4. The CDR3 totals 15 residues. CDR3 residues: CASSYLAGVHGELFF. The CDR3 bases are TGTGCCAGCAGTTACCTAGCGGGGGTTCACGGGGAGCTGTTTTTT.

The chain joins TRBV6-6 to TRBJ1-2, with 7 bases identical to TRBD1. CDR1 is MNHNY, CDR2 SVGAGI, per germline (reference sequence). Losses at the gene ends were 8 bases for V and 7 bases for J; bases not matched to a gene: 10. This CDR3 region has 13 residues. The CDR3 DNA reads as TGTGCCAGCCGATTAACCGAGGGGGCTGGCTACACCTTC. Encoded protein: CASRLTEGAGYTF.